This TCR beta chain was obtained from a study of T-cell memory formation after mild COVID-19. TCRdb called the 5' RACE reads again in MiXCR, with one record for every CDR3 protein. Of roughly 120,000 distinct CDR3 sequences listed, approximately 15% are singletons. This clonotype was found a few times. No antigen is known for it. The CDR3 contains 14 residues. The junction had 6 bases not matched to a gene; V was cut back by 6 bases and J by 5 bases. CDR1 is MNHEY, CDR2 SVGEGT, per germline. Study-wide findings and caveats: Researchers could not confirm that second-wave clones peaking on day 37 targeted SARS-CoV-2.

The material sequenced was PBMCs or a T cell subset sorted from them (not recorded which). J is TRBJ2-7 and V is TRBV6-2 or TRBV6-3; the match to TRBD2 covers 11 bases. This clonotype was obtained from an adult woman who had mild COVID-19 (a few samples of this study predate the infection). Cell type and time point are not known. As DNA, the CDR3 is TGTGCCAGCAGCTTAATAGCGGGAGGGGACGAGCAGTACTTC. Translating it yields CASSLIAGGDEQYF.